This T cell receptor (beta chain) was identified in a study of post-analysis software for immune sequencing data. The TCR beta cDNA libraries carried unique molecular identifiers. TCRdb redid the calling of the PCR reads with MiXCR, one entry per CDR3 protein. The sample has some 260,000 distinct CDR3 sequences; about 40% are singletons. This clonotype came up many times. Its target is unknown. Whole-study results and caveats: F measure grouped same-batch samples tightly together. Multiple sclerosis was associated with a significant reduction in normalized Chao1 diversity relative to controls. Patients showed TRBV5-6, TRBV5-1 and TRBV20-1 among five TRBV segments more frequent than in controls.

This CDR3 has 14 amino acids. Germline lookup yields CDR1 MNHNY and CDR2 SVGAGI (reference sequence). After removal of 4 bases from V and 5 bases from J, the junction contained 5 bases not matched to a gene. The origin of this receptor is a girl between 5 and 17 years old with multiple sclerosis. Specimen: blood. This chain uses TRBV6-6 with TRBJ2-5, with 9 positions matching TRBD1. As DNA, the CDR3 is TGTGCCAGCAGTTCGGACAGGGGCCCGGAGACCCAGTACTTC. Protein product: CASSSDRGPETQYF.